This T cell receptor (beta chain) was recorded in a study of response to subunit inactivated influenza vaccine. Germline CDR1 reads DFQATT; CDR2 reads SNEGSKA (reference sequence). This CDR3 region has 16 residues. V was clipped by 8 bases and J by 1 base; unmatched bases: 11. Study-wide findings and caveats: Few additional T cells are recruited per seasonal influenza vaccination, authors suggested.

TCRdb reanalysed the RT-PCR reads using MiXCR and keeps one entry per CDR3 protein. The sample holds 500,000 to 600,000 distinct CDR3 sequences, 10% to 15% seen once. Of note for this clonotype: What it binds is not known.

The J gene is TRBJ2-3, the V gene TRBV20-1, with 11 bases aligning to TRBD2. This TCR came from a man aged 50 to 59 who received an inactivated influenza vaccine. This sample comprised PBMCs from blood, obtained on the day of vaccination. The CDR3 bases are TGCAGTCCATCTAGTGGGACTAGCGGACGCACAGATACGCAGTATTTT. Residues: CSPSSGTSGRTDTQYF.